The clone carrying this TCR beta chain was seen ten or more times. CDR3 length: 14 residues. With 6 bases removed from V and 5 bases from J, the gap between germline ends came to 16 bases. The entry originates in a study of T-cell reconstitution after alpha-beta-depleted transplantation in children. A library of TCRbeta sequences, prepared with unique molecular identifiers, was generated. Each CDR3 protein is one row after TCRdb ran MiXCR on the PCR reads. Here the sample spans about 460,000 distinct CDR3 sequences, roughly a tenth being singletons. The material sequenced was PBMCs, taken before TCRalphabeta/CD19-depleted stem cell transplant. The TCR was taken from a child aged 2-9 years with inherited bone marrow failure, due to receive a stem cell transplant. The J gene is TRBJ2-5, the V gene TRBV12-3 or TRBV12-4, with TRBD1 as a possible D gene (6 bases). The CDR3 spells CASRKDSARETQYF. The CDR3 region has the DNA TGTGCCAGCAGGAAGGACAGTGCCCGGGAGACCCAGTACTTC.